The source of this T cell receptor beta chain is a study of blood T cell repertoires in COVID-19. Study context: Acute-phase and convalescent COVID-19 samples originated in the United States, Italy and Spain. From T cells, B-cell-depleted T cells, or PBMCs came the material, which was cDNA or gDNA.

Libraries were prepared by immunoSEQ multiplex PCR; TCRdb keeps only in-frame clonotypes and omits some of them. Among 330,000 or so clones listed, about 87% were seen once. Participants were aged roughly 18 to 100 years from around 26 US areas. All recovered Cohort 3 donors got two negative PCRs, got clearance, or saw symptom resolution. There are 12 residues in the CDR3. The germline CDR1 and CDR2 sequences are SGHAT and FQNNGV. V lost 4 bases and J 6 bases, leaving 7 bases between the germline ends. The material sequenced was PBMCs or T cells enriched from blood (not recorded which). This sequence was found in a man under 40 who had recovered from COVID-19. V is TRBV11-2 and J is TRBJ1-5; a possible D gene is TRBD1 (5 bases). CDR3 sequence (DNA): TGTGCCAGCAGCTCGGGGGGTCAGCCCCAGCATTTT. Translated, it gives CASSSGGQPQHF.